The 29 T cell receptor beta chains reported below all come from one sample, sequenced in a study of T cells in Graves' hyperthyroidism and ophthalmopathy. TCR beta CDR3 regions were amplified from RNA transcripts. In the first-round RT-PCR of the TCR CDR3, the HTBI primer set was used. TCRdb processed the multiplex PCR reads anew with MiXCR; each CDR3 protein has one entry. The repertoire holds more than 300,000 distinct CDR3 sequences, with more than 12% as singletons. Sequenced sample: blood. The receptors were sampled from a woman aged 25-40 years with Graves' ophthalmopathy.

The CDR3 region has the DNA TGCAGCGTTGAAGAGCGGGGGCCGGGGACTGAAGCTTTCTTT. It yields the protein CSVEERGPGTEAFF. The rearrangement joins TRBV29-1 to TRBJ1-1; a weak D match, TRBD1 (6 bases). This CDR3 region has 14 residues. Germline CDR1 SQVTM, CDR2 ANQGSEA. The V end lost 0 bases, the J end lost 5 bases, and 13 bases lay between the germline ends.

This clonotype was seen ten or more times. V is TRBV20-1 and J is TRBJ2-1, with 8 bases identical to TRBD2. The CDR3 spans 16 residues. V was pared by 5 bases and J by 3 bases, with 12 bases of the junction left unmatched. Germline CDR1 and CDR2: DFQATT and SNEGSKA (reference sequence). The CDR3 coding sequence is TGCAGTGCTCACGGGGCGCGGGGGGCGATCTACAATGAGCAGTTCTTC. Its translation is CSAHGARGAIYNEQFF.

This clonotype has ten or more counts. V gene TRBV20-1 combines with J gene TRBJ2-3; no clear D. Between the trimmed V and J ends, which lost 3 bases and 0 bases, there was a span of 7 bases. The CDR3 runs to 13 residues. CDR1 and CDR2 (germline): DFQATT, SNEGSKA (reference sequence). CDR3 region: CSASSPSTDTQYF. Here the CDR3 DNA reads TGCAGTGCTAGCAGCCCTAGCACAGATACGCAGTATTTT.

This clonotype was detected ten times or more. The chain employs TRBV3-1 and TRBJ2-2, with D hard to call. Trimming stripped 0 bases from V and 3 bases from J, with 5 bases between. Germline V gene data show CDR1 as LGHDT and CDR2 as YNNKEL (reference sequence). The CDR3 sequence is 14 residues long. The DNA for the CDR3 is TGTGCCAGCAGCCAAGACGGCGACACCGGGGAGCTGTTTTTT. Amino acids: CASSQDGDTGELFF.

This clonotype came up many times. The chain joins TRBV10-3 to TRBJ2-5, with TRBD2 matching over 12 bases. The germline V gene encodes CDR1 ENHRY and CDR2 SYGVKD. V was clipped by 2 bases and J by 0 bases; unmatched bases: 4. The CDR3 covers 17 residues. Written as DNA, the CDR3 is TGTGCCATCAGTGAGCCGCGGACTAGCGGGGACCAAGAGACCCAGTACTTC. Translation: CAISEPRTSGDQETQYF.

In this sample, this clonotype turned up many times. This rearrangement joins TRBV7-9 to TRBJ2-5; no definite D call. V was trimmed by 5 bases and J by 2 bases, leaving 18 bases between them. CDR1 and CDR2 (germline): SEHNR, FQNEAQ (reference sequence). There are 16 residues in the CDR3. CDR3 amino acids: CASSLRAPGSQETQYF. CDR3 nucleotides: TGTGCCAGCAGCCTCCGGGCCCCAGGAAGTCAAGAGACCCAGTACTTC.

Worth noting for this clonotype: A much larger clone differs by one base, so this may be a read error. The J gene is TRBJ2-7, the V gene TRBV9; 8 positions agree with TRBD2. The CDR3 contains 16 residues. Germline-derived CDR1 and CDR2 are SGDLS and YYNGEE. V lost 3 bases, J lost 2 bases, and 10 bases stayed unmatched. The CDR3 loop is CASSDSPSGGTYEQYF. Here the CDR3 DNA reads TGTGCCAGCAGCGACTCCCCGAGCGGGGGAACCTACGAGCAGTACTTC.

The sample holds a few counts of this clonotype. The chain links TRBV5-5 to TRBJ2-5, with D uncertain. There are 14 residues in the CDR3. Germline V CDR1 and CDR2: SGHKS, YYEKEE (reference sequence). The V end lost 0 bases, the J end lost 5 bases, and 11 bases lay between the germline ends. Here the CDR3 DNA reads TGTGCCAGCAGCTTGGCCCCGAGAAGGGAGACCCAGTACTTC. Its protein is CASSLAPRRETQYF.

This clonotype was recorded many times. The V and J genes are TRBV6-1 and TRBJ2-5, with D maybe TRBD2 (5 bases). Germline CDR1 MNHNS, CDR2 SASEGT. The CDR3 runs to 15 residues. Trimming took 0 bases from V and 5 from J, leaving 13 bases between them. CDR3 DNA sequence: TGTGCCAGCAGTGAAGCGCTTGGGTCGGGGGAGACCCAGTACTTC. Amino acid sequence: CASSEALGSGETQYF.

This clonotype appeared many times. The CDR3 here is CASSQVGTGNEKLFF. Written as DNA, the CDR3 is TGCGCCAGCAGCCAAGTTGGTACGGGTAATGAAAAACTGTTTTTT. The chain links TRBV4-1 to TRBJ1-4; unclear D gene. The CDR3 has 15 residues. The V and J ends lost 1 base and 4 bases respectively, with 10 bases between them. CDR1 is MGHRA, CDR2 YSYEKL, per germline.

Many counts were recorded for this clonotype. The rearrangement uses TRBV7-3 and TRBJ2-1; 8 bases are shared with TRBD2. The junction had 6 bases not matched to a gene; V was cut back by 2 bases and J by 6 bases. The germline V gene has CDR1 SGHTA and CDR2 FQGTGA. This CDR3 is built from 15 residues. CDR3 sequence: CASSLVSAGVNEQFF. The CDR3, as DNA: TGTGCCAGCAGCTTAGTGTCAGCGGGAGTCAATGAGCAGTTCTTC.

This clonotype was observed at least ten times. V and J are TRBV7-9 and TRBJ1-4; D unclear. CDR3 length: 14 amino acids. Looked up from germline, CDR1 is SEHNR and CDR2 is FQNEAQ (reference sequence). The V and J ends lost 5 bases and 7 bases respectively, with 14 bases between them. The CDR3 loop is CASSLRREGEKLFF. The CDR3 bases are TGTGCCAGCAGCCTCCGGAGGGAGGGTGAAAAACTGTTTTTT.

The table lists this clonotype with many counts. The CDR3 sequence is CASVPGTNRGGRSYNEQFF. CDR3 nucleotides: TGTGCCAGCGTACCGGGGACGAACAGGGGGGGACGCTCCTACAATGAGCAGTTCTTC. V usage is TRBV3-1 and J usage is TRBJ2-1; perhaps TRBD1 as D (8 bases). CDR1 and CDR2 (germline): LGHDT, YNNKEL (reference sequence). V lost 8 bases to trimming and J lost 0 bases, with 26 bases between them. CDR3 size: 19 residues.

In its sample, this clonotype was seen many times. The chain employs TRBV27 and TRBJ1-1; D may be TRBD1 (5 bases). The germline V gene has CDR1 MNHEY and CDR2 SMNVEV (reference sequence). Between the trimmed V and J ends, which lost 6 bases and 3 bases, there was a span of 14 bases. There are 14 residues in the CDR3. The CDR3 loop reads CASSPMGGDTEAFF. The DNA for the CDR3 is TGTGCCAGCAGCCCAATGGGGGGAGACACTGAAGCTTTCTTT.

This clonotype showed up many times. The V gene is TRBV12-3 or TRBV12-4, the J gene TRBJ1-1; D remains unclear. V was cut by 7 bases and J by 0 bases, with 12 bases left in between. The CDR3 is 14 amino acids. CDR3 in amino acids: CASKVGGLNTEAFF. The DNA for the CDR3 is TGTGCCAGCAAGGTCGGCGGCTTGAACACTGAAGCTTTCTTT.

There are a few counts of this clonotype. The chain employs TRBV6-5 and TRBJ1-2; D not resolved. V lost 3 bases, J lost 7 bases, and 6 bases lay in between. The germline V gene has CDR1 MNHEY and CDR2 SVGAGI. The CDR3 spans 11 residues. CDR3 nucleotide sequence: TGTGCCAGCAGTTATGGGTTTGGCTACACCTTC. Encoded protein: CASSYGFGYTF.

The chain is built from TRBV5-5 and TRBJ2-3; D might be TRBD1 (5 bases). The CDR3 has 13 residues. Germline CDR1 reads SGHKS; CDR2 reads YYEKEE (reference sequence). The V end was cut by 5 bases, the J end by 4 bases, with 11 bases between. CDR3 loop: CASRPGFPDTQYF. The CDR3 coding sequence is TGTGCCAGCAGACCAGGGTTTCCAGATACGCAGTATTTT.

This clonotype came up many times. J is TRBJ1-1 and V is TRBV12-3 or TRBV12-4, with TRBD1 identical over 8 bases. The CDR3 has 15 residues. Trimming took 6 bases from V and 6 from J; bases not matched to a gene: 12. The CDR3 bases are TGTGCCAGCAGACCATTGGACAGGGATGTCGCTGAAGCTTTCTTT. It translates to CASRPLDRDVAEAFF.

About this clonotype itself: This may arise from a read error, as a much more abundant clone is one base away. The chain carries TRBV5-5 and TRBJ1-1; D is unclear. V lost 2 bases and J 3 bases, leaving 2 bases between the germline ends. Per germline, CDR1 SGHKS and CDR2 YYEKEE (reference sequence). CDR3 length: 11 amino acids. The CDR3 bases are TGTGCCAGCAGCTTATACACTGAAGCTTTCTTT. As protein: CASSLYTEAFF.

This clonotype has at least ten counts. CDR3 sequence (DNA): TGTGCCTGGAGTATGGACAGGCTGTATAGCTCCTACGAGCAGTACTTC. This gives the protein CAWSMDRLYSSYEQYF. The chain recombines TRBV30 with TRBJ2-7, with 7 bases matching TRBD1. The junction had 10 bases not matched to a gene; V was cut back by 2 bases and J by 0 bases. The CDR3 loop spans 16 amino acids. Germline V CDR1 and CDR2: GTSNPN, SVGIG (reference sequence).

This clonotype was recorded many times. The chain's CDR3 is CASSFFGTSGGYEQYF. Here the CDR3 DNA reads TGTGCCAGCAGTTTCTTTGGGACTAGCGGGGGGTACGAGCAGTACTTC. This sequence joins TRBV27 and TRBJ2-7, with 15 positions matching TRBD2. Germline trimming cut 3 bases from V and 4 bases from J; bases unmatched to any gene: 4. Germline V gene data show CDR1 as MNHEY and CDR2 as SMNVEV (reference sequence). This CDR3 has 16 residues.

V is TRBV12-3 or TRBV12-4 and J is TRBJ1-1; 7 nucleotides line up with TRBD1. The J segment lost 6 bases and the V segment lost 6 bases, leaving 13 bases of the junction unmatched. The length of the CDR3 is 15 residues. CDR3 protein: CASSVSQGMIAEAFF. CDR3 DNA sequence: TGTGCCAGCAGCGTATCACAGGGGATGATCGCTGAAGCTTTCTTT.

The rearrangement joins TRBV4-1 to TRBJ2-5; TRBD1 aligns across 7 bases. The germline CDR1 and CDR2 sequences are MGHRA and YSYEKL. The CDR3 extends over 15 amino acids. The junction had 5 bases not matched to a gene; V was cut back by 3 bases and J by 1 base. The CDR3 DNA reads as TGCGCCAGCAGCCACCCACAGGGGTCCCAAGAGACCCAGTACTTC. This translates into CASSHPQGSQETQYF.

This clonotype was recorded at least ten times. CDR3 nucleotide sequence: TGCAGTGCTGGCGGGGGCCCAAGCTCCTACAATGAGCAGTTCTTC. Amino acids: CSAGGGPSSYNEQFF. The chain recombines TRBV20-1 with TRBJ2-1; tentative D call: TRBD2 (7 bases). Germline CDR1 DFQATT, CDR2 SNEGSKA (reference sequence). The CDR3 consists of 15 residues. Trimming stripped 5 bases from V and 0 bases from J, with 14 bases between.

This clonotype has at least ten counts. The CDR3 reads CASSERGTTQETQYF. CDR3 DNA sequence: TGTGCCAGCAGTGAGCGAGGGACTACTCAAGAGACCCAGTACTTC. The rearrangement uses TRBV6-1 and TRBJ2-5; 7 nucleotides line up with TRBD2. V lost 3 bases to trimming and J lost 2 bases; unmatched junction nucleotides: 6. Germline V gene data show CDR1 as MNHNS and CDR2 as SASEGT. The CDR3 runs to 15 residues.

This clonotype was recorded at least ten times. The chain employs TRBV28 and TRBJ1-4; D unclear. The CDR3 runs to 14 residues. Trimming pared 3 bases from V and 8 bases from J, leaving 13 bases between. From germline, CDR1 is MDHEN and CDR2 SYDVKM. Here the CDR3 reads CASSFTLFGEKLFF. The CDR3, as DNA: TGTGCCAGCAGTTTTACGTTGTTTGGAGAAAAACTGTTTTTT.

This clonotype was counted at least ten times. The chain's CDR3 is CASTPMTGGGTDTQYF. The CDR3, as DNA: TGTGCCAGCACCCCCATGACGGGGGGGGGCACAGATACGCAGTATTTT. J is TRBJ2-3 and V is TRBV28; TRBD2 aligns across 8 bases. V shed 7 bases, J shed 1 base, and the junction held 10 bases outside the gene matches. The CDR3 runs to 16 residues. Germline V gives CDR1 MDHEN, CDR2 SYDVKM.

In this sample, this clonotype turned up a few times. The rearrangement uses TRBV12-3 or TRBV12-4 and TRBJ2-1; 7 bases are a match to TRBD2. The CDR3 consists of 16 residues. V shed 2 bases, J shed 4 bases, and the junction held 8 bases outside the gene matches. DNA for the CDR3: TGTGCCAGCAGTTTATGGGGGGGTAGGGCGTACAATGAGCAGTTCTTC. Its protein product is CASSLWGGRAYNEQFF.

This clonotype was seen repeatedly, ten times or more. V gene TRBV11-2 combines with J gene TRBJ2-4; perhaps D is TRBD1 or TRBD2 (5 bases each). CDR1 is SGHAT and CDR2 is FQNNGV in the germline V gene. The V and J ends lost 5 bases and 6 bases respectively, with 17 bases between them. The CDR3 contains 15 residues. CDR3 DNA sequence: TGTGCCAGCAGCAAGGGACGAACTACGGGAAACATTCAGTACTTC. Protein product: CASSKGRTTGNIQYF.